This is a list of T cell receptor beta chains from one sample in a study of CD8 T cells in cerebrospinal fluid in Alzheimer's disease. TCRdb re-called the 10x single-cell sequencing reads, yielding one record per CDR3 amino acid sequence without DNA. This table holds under 1,500 distinct CDR3 sequences. Sequencing was performed on cerebrospinal fluid. These receptors came from a human donor in good health. Each CDR3 is given with its conserved first and last residue. Some rows have no size entry. The others give once, few or many, or a class for an expanded clone.

v_call,clone_size,j_call,cdr3_aa
TRBV12-3/TRBV12-4,large,TRBJ1-4,CASLSGDEDEKLFF
TRBV29-1,medium-sized,TRBJ1-4,CSVEQGGNEKLFF
TRBV10-2,medium-sized,TRBJ2-5,CASRPFGDRGLQETQYF
TRBV6-1,medium-sized,TRBJ2-2,CASRTGEVTGELFF
TRBV20-1,medium-sized,TRBJ1-1,CSASLHSLNTEAFF
TRBV5-1,large,TRBJ2-1,CASSQSRALIARSEQFF
TRBV28,medium-sized,TRBJ1-1,CASSLTGVVGTEAFF
TRBV6-4,medium-sized,TRBJ1-5,CASSFDRVRQPQHF
TRBV7-8,medium-sized,TRBJ2-7,CASSQTSTSSYEQYF
TRBV5-4,-,TRBJ2-3,CASSFKGEGTDTQYF
TRBV27,large,TRBJ1-1,CASRDGMNTEAFF
TRBV10-3,large,TRBJ2-3,CAISESAPSRGTQYF
TRBV6-4,large,TRBJ2-5,CASRLGRLQETQYF
TRBV5-1,medium-sized,TRBJ2-7,CASSSGGISYEQYF
TRBV29-1,medium-sized,TRBJ2-7,CSVVGGPYEQYF
TRBV28,medium-sized,TRBJ2-3,CASSLGLAGVRTQYF
TRBV24-1,medium-sized,TRBJ2-7,CATSDSRGDSFYEQYF
TRBV7-2,large,TRBJ1-5,CASSLDNQPQHF
TRBV2,medium-sized,TRBJ2-5,CASSERQDGETQYF
TRBV7-9,medium-sized,TRBJ1-5,CASSPGGDGNQPQHF
TRBV6-2/TRBV6-3,-,TRBJ1-2,CASSYADGTYGYTF
TRBV6-2/TRBV6-3,large,TRBJ2-1,CASTREGSYNEQFF
TRBV21-1,large,TRBJ1-1,CASSKLGDSLNTEAFF
TRBV27,medium-sized,TRBJ2-7,CASSLPNRGEQYF
TRBV20-1,medium-sized,TRBJ2-5,CRTEPGLAGQETQYF
TRBV30,medium-sized,TRBJ2-5,CAWSVGGAGTQYF
TRBV28,-,TRBJ1-1,CASRSGGFGRMNTEAFF
TRBV27,large,TRBJ1-5,CASSVTGSNQPQHF
TRBV5-4,medium-sized,TRBJ2-3,CASSTGQVTTDTQYF
TRBV10-2,medium-sized,TRBJ1-5,CASSESSSGRQPQHF
TRBV28,medium-sized,TRBJ2-4,CASSSPITAAKNIQYF
TRBV11-2,medium-sized,TRBJ1-2,CASSLGVNYGYTF
TRBV5-5,medium-sized,TRBJ1-4,CASSLRDWGEKLFF
TRBV7-2,large,TRBJ1-3,CASSFDPIGTGIGNTIYF
TRBV11-2,large,TRBJ2-2,CASSSQGASGELFF
TRBV4-2,medium-sized,TRBJ2-6,CASSPGRGDGANVLTF
TRBV7-2,medium-sized,TRBJ2-1,CASSLRGSDEQFF
TRBV19,-,TRBJ2-5,CASSLGGLAEETQYF
TRBV6-6,medium-sized,TRBJ2-2,CASRTGGNTGELFF
TRBV20-1,medium-sized,TRBJ2-1,CSARKAASLAGFYNEQFF
TRBV10-3,medium-sized,TRBJ2-5,CATLLPGPQETQYF
TRBV20-1,large,TRBJ2-2,CSASGQGTGELFF
TRBV6-6,medium-sized,TRBJ1-3,CASSYSSPSSGNTIYF
TRBV7-9,-,TRBJ2-1,CASSLDDCNEQFF
TRBV5-1,large,TRBJ2-3,CASSLNAGTSGSTDTQYF